This TCR beta chain was documented in a study of T-cell memory formation after mild COVID-19. Overall study context: Clusters were largely donor specific.

The TCR alpha and TCR beta cDNA libraries, bearing sample barcodes and UMIs, were generated by 5'RACE using constant-segment primers. In TCRdb, the 5' RACE reads were re-called with MiXCR into one record per CDR3 protein. The table lists about 620,000 distinct CDR3 sequences, roughly 17% of them singletons. Only a few counts were recorded for this clonotype. Antigen: not known. CDR3 length: 17 amino acids. Germline trimming cut 0 bases from V and 2 bases from J; bases unmatched to any gene: 10. Germline V gene lookup returns CDR1 SGHDN and CDR2 FVKESK. Study findings and constraints: Balance between CD4 and CD8 was seen in clones contracting day 15 to 85, and a CD4+ lean was seen in later expanders.

The receptor comes from an adult woman who had mild COVID-19 (a few samples of this study predate the infection). Cell type and time point are not known. V usage is TRBV14 and J usage is TRBJ2-7, with 7 bases identical to TRBD2. Sequencing used PBMCs or a T cell subset sorted from them (not recorded which). The CDR3 is CASSQDKGASGTYEQYF. The CDR3 DNA reads TGTGCCAGCAGCCAAGATAAAGGAGCTAGCGGCACCTACGAGCAGTACTTC.